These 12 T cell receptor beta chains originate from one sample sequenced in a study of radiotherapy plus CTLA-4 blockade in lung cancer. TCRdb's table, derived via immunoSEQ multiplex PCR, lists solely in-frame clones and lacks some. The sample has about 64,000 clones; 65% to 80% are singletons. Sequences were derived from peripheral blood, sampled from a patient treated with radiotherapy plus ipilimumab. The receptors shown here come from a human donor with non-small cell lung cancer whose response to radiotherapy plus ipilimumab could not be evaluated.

The CDR3 DNA reads TGTGCCAGCACCCCTGAGAGGAAAGCTAACTATGGCTACACCTTC. It yields the protein CASTPERKANYGYTF. The V call is TRBV13, the J call TRBJ1-2, with no clear D. The CDR3 runs to 15 residues. Per the germline V gene, CDR1 is PRHDT and CDR2 is FYEKMQ (reference sequence). The V and J ends lost 7 bases and 0 bases respectively, with 15 bases between them.

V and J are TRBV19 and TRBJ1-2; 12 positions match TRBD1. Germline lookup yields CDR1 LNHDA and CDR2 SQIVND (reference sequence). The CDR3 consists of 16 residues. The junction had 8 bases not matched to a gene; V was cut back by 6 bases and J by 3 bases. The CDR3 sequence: CASSRDRGLPDYGYTF. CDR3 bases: TGTGCCAGTAGCCGGGACAGGGGGCTTCCGGACTATGGCTACACCTTC.

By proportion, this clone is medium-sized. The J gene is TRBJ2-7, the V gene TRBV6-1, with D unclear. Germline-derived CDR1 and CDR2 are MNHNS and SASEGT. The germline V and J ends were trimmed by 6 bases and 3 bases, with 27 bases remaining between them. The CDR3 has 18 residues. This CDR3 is CASREPPDRPSRGYEQYF. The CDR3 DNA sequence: TGTGCCAGCAGGGAACCCCCTGATCGACCGAGCAGAGGCTACGAGCAGTACTTC.

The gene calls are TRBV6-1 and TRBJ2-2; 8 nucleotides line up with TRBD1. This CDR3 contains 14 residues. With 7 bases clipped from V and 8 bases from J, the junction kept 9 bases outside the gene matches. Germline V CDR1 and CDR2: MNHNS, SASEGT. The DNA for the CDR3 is TGTGCCAGCAACGGCAGGGGGCCTTCTGGGGAGCTGTTTTTT. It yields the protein CASNGRGPSGELFF.

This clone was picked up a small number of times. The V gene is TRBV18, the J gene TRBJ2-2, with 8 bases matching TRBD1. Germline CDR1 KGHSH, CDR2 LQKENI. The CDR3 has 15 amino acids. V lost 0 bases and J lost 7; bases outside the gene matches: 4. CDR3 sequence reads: CASSPPDRVGGELFF. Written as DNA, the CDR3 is TGTGCCAGCTCACCACCGGACAGGGTGGGCGGGGAGCTGTTTTTT.

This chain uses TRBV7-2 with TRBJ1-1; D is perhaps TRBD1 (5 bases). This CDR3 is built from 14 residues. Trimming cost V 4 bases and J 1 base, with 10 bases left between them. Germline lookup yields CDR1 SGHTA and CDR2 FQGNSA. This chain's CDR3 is CASSSRQSNTEAFF. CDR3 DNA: TGTGCCAGCAGCTCCCGACAGTCGAACACTGAAGCTTTCTTT.

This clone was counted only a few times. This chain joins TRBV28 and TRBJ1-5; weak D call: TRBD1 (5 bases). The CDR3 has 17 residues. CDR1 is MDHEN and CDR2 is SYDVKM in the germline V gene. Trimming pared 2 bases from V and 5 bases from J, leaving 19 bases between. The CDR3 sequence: CASSLESGGSGHQPQHF. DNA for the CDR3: TGTGCCAGCAGTTTAGAGTCCGGGGGTTCTGGTCATCAGCCCCAGCATTTT.

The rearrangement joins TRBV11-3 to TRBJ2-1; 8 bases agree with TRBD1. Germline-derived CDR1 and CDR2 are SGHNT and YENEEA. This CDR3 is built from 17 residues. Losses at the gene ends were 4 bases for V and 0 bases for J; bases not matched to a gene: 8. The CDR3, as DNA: TGTGCCAGCAGCTCCGGGACAGGACCCCGCTCCTACAATGAGCAGTTCTTC. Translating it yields CASSSGTGPRSYNEQFF.

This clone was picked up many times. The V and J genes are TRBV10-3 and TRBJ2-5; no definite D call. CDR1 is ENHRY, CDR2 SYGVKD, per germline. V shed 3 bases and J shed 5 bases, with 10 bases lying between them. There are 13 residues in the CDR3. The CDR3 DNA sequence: TGTGCCATCAGTGAACCCTCCGGGGAGACCCAGTACTTC. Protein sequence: CAISEPSGETQYF.

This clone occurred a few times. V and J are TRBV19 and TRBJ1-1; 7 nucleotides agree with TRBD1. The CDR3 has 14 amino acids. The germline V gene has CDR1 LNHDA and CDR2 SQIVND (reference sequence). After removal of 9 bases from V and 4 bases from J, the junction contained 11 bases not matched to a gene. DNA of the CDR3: TGTGCCAGCACAGACAGGGTTGATAGCACTGAAGCTTTCTTT. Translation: CASTDRVDSTEAFF.

CDR3 in amino acids: CASSPQGMWDTEAFF. The CDR3 bases are TGTGCCAGCTCACCCCAGGGCATGTGGGACACTGAAGCTTTCTTT. The chain couples TRBV18 to TRBJ1-1, with TRBD1 as a possible D gene (5 bases). The V end lost 3 bases, the J end lost 3 bases, and 14 bases lay between the germline ends. CDR1 KGHSH and CDR2 LQKENI come from the germline V gene. The CDR3 runs to 15 residues.

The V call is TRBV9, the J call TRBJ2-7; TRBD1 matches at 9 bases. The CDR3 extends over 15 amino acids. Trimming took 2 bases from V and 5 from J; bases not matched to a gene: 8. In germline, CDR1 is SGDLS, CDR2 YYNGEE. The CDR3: CASSVGTGNYHEQYF. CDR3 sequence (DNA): TGTGCCAGCAGCGTGGGGACAGGGAATTACCACGAGCAGTACTTC.